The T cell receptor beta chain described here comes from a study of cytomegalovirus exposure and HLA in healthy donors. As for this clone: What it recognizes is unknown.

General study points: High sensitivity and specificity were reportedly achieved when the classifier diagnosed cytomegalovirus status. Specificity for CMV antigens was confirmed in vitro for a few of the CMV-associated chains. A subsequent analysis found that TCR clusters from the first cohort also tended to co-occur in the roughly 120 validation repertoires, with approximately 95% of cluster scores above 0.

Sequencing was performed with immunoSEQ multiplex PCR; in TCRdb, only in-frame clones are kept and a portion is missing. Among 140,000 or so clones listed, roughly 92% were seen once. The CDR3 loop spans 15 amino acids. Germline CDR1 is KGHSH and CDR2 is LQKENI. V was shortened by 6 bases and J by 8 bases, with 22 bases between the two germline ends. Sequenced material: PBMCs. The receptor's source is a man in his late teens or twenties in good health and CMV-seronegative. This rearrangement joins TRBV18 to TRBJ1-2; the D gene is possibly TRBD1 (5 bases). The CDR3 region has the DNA TGTGCCAGCTCTCCCCAAGGACGGGGGTCTCGCGGCTACACCTTC. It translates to CASSPQGRGSRGYTF.